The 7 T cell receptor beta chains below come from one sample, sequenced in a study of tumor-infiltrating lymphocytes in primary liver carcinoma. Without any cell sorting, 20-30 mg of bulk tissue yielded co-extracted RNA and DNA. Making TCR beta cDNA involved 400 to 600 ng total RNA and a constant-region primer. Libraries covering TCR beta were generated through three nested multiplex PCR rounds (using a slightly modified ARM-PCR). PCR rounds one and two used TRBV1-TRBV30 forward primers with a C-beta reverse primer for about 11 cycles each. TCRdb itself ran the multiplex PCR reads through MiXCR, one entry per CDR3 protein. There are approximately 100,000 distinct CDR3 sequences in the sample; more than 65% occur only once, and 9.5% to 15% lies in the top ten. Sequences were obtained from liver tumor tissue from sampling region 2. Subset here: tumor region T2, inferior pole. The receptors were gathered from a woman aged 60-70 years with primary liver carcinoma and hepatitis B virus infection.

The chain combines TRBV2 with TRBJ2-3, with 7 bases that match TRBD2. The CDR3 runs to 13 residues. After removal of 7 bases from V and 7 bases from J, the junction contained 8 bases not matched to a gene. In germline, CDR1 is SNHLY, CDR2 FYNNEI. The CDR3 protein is CASNFLGLNTQYF. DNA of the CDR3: TGTGCCAGCAACTTCCTGGGACTAAATACGCAGTATTTT.

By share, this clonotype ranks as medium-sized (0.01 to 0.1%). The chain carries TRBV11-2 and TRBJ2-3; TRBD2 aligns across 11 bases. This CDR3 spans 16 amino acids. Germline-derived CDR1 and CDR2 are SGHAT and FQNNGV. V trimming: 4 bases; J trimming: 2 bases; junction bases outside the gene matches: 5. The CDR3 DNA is TGTGCCAGCAGCTATAGCGGGAGGGTCTACACAGATACGCAGTATTTT. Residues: CASSYSGRVYTDTQYF.

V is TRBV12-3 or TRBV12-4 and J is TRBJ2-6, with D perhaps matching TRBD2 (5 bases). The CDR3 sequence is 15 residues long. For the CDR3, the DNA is TGTGGCGGCAGTTTGTCGGGGTTTGGGGCCAACGTCCTGACTTTC. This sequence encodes CGGSLSGFGANVLTF.

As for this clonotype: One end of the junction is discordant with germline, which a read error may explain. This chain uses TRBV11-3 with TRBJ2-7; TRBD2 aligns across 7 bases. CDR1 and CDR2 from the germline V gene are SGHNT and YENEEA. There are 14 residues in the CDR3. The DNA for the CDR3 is TGTACCAACAGCTTAAGCGGGCGGGAGCACGAGCAGAACTTC. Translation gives CTNSLSGREHEQNF.

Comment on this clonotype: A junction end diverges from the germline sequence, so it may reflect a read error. In DNA form, the CDR3 reads TGTGCGAGCAGTCCCGGGACTAACGGGAGTAGAGAGACCCAGTACTTC. The encoded protein is CASSPGTNGSRETQYF. This sequence joins TRBV11-2 and TRBJ2-5; TRBD2 agrees at 7 bases. Germline CDR1 and CDR2: SGHAT and FQNNGV. The CDR3 spans 16 residues.

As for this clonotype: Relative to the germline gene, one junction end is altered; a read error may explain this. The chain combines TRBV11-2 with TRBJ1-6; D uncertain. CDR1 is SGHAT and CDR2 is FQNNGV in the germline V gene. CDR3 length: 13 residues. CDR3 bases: TGTGTCAGCAGCTTCGTAATGAATTCACCGCTCCACTTT. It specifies CVSSFVMNSPLHF.

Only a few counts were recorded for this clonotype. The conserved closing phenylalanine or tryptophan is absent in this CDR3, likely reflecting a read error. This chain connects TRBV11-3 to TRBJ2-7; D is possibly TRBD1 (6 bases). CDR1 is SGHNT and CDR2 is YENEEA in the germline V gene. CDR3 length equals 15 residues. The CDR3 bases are TGTGCTAGCAGCTTAGGGACACGGGGCTCCCTCGAGCAGTACCTC. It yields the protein CASSLGTRGSLEQYL.